The sequence of this T cell receptor (beta chain) was determined in a study of cytomegalovirus exposure and HLA in healthy donors. TCRdb keeps only in-frame clones here, not all; method: immunoSEQ multiplex PCR. The table has some 240,000 clones, approximately 87% seen once. Per germline, CDR1 LNHDA and CDR2 SQIVND (reference sequence). The CDR3 has 18 amino acids. V shed 0 bases, J shed 9 bases, and the junction held 17 bases outside the gene matches. The chain links TRBV19 to TRBJ1-5; 7 bases are shared with TRBD1. Source material: PBMCs. This receptor was obtained from a woman between 18 and 29 years old in good health and CMV-seronegative. CDR3 region: CASSIDLGTVARDRPQHF. CDR3 DNA: TGTGCCAGTAGTATAGATCTTGGGACAGTGGCCAGAGACCGGCCCCAGCATTTT. The full variable domain, completed using reference TRBV19 and TRBJ1-5, is DGGITQSPKYLFRKEGQNVTLSCEQNLNHDAMYWYRQDPGQGLRLIYYSQIVNDFQKGDIAEGYSVSREKKESFPLTVTSAQKNPTAFYLCASSIDLGTVARDRPQHFGDGTRLSIL.